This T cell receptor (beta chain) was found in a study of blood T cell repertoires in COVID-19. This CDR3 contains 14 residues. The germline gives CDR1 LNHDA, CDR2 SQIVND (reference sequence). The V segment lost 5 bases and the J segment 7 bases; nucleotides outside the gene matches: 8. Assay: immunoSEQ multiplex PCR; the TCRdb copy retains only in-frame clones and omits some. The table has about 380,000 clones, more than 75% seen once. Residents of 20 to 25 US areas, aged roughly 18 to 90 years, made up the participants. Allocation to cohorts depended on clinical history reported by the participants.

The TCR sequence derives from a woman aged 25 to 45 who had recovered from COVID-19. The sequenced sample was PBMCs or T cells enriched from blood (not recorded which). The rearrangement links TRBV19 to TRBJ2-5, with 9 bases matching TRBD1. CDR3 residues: CASSPGTGTATQYF. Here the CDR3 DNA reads TGTGCCAGTAGTCCAGGGACAGGGACCGCGACCCAGTACTTC. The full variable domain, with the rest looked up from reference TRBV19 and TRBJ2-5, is DGGITQSPKYLFRKEGQNVTLSCEQNLNHDAMYWYRQDPGQGLRLIYYSQIVNDFQKGDIAEGYSVSREKKESFPLTVTSAQKNPTAFYLCASSPGTGTATQYFGPGTRLLVL.